This TCR beta chain was retrieved from a study of cytomegalovirus exposure and HLA in healthy donors. The PCR used 60 Vbeta and 13 Jbeta primers. TCRdb keeps only in-frame clones here, not all; method: immunoSEQ multiplex PCR. The profile shows about 150,000 clones, approximately 85% of them singletons. CDR1 and CDR2 from the germline V gene are SEHNR and FQNEAQ (reference sequence). The V gene end was trimmed by 1 base and the J gene end by 4 bases; junction bases not matched to a gene: 6. The CDR3 spans 15 residues. Source material: PBMCs. The receptor comes from a young woman in good health and CMV-seronegative. The rearrangement uses TRBV7-9 and TRBJ2-5, with TRBD2 matching 7 bases. CDR3 amino acids: CASSLVGEGRETQYF. The CDR3 coding sequence is TGTGCCAGCAGCTTAGTTGGGGAGGGGCGAGAGACCCAGTACTTC.